This T cell receptor beta chain stems from a study of vaccination effects on CD4 cells after COVID-19. Germline CDR1 and CDR2: SGHDT and YYEEEE. This CDR3 has 12 residues. V lost 1 base and J 6 bases, leaving 5 bases between the germline ends. Expansion of antigen-specific CD4+ T cells with viral peptide pools was carried out by the ViraFEST assay before sequencing. When less than 12 days of culture had elapsed, CD4+ T cells were isolated. Subjects were given two BNT162b2 or mRNA-1273 vaccine doses. As to this clone: The antigen remains undetermined.

TCRdb's table, derived via immunoSEQ multiplex PCR, lists solely in-frame clones and lacks some. Of over 80,000 clones listed, around four fifths are singletons. The receptor was derived from a human donor who received a COVID-19 vaccine. The material was CD4+ T cells from PBMCs cultured with HCoV-OC43 spike peptides, obtained after COVID-19 vaccination. Documented subset: HCoV-OC43 spike overlapping peptide pool stimulation. The V and J genes are TRBV5-6 and TRBJ1-5, with D tentatively TRBD1 (5 bases). In nucleotides, the CDR3 is TGTGCCAGCAGCTTGAGGGGTCAGCCCCAGCATTTT. It is translated as CASSLRGQPQHF.